This paragraph reports one TCR beta chain. The target antigen is unknown. The data belong to a study of glioma-infiltrating T cells. Germline values: CDR1 SGHTA, CDR2 FQGNSA. This CDR3 comprises 14 residues. With 5 bases clipped from V and 7 bases from J, the junction kept 7 bases outside the gene matches. Overall study results and limits: Non-neoplastic patients had below-expected tissue-blood divergence, while all gliomas exceeded expectation. Only very few CDR3 sequences appeared in both tissue and blood.

Amplification of TCR alpha and beta CDR3 regions from RNA used iRepertoire nested multiplex PCR. Tissue mRNA or PBMC total RNA, 100-400 ng, went into one-step reverse transcription and amplification. TCRdb ran MiXCR on the multiplex PCR reads and lists one entry per CDR3 protein. Of about 180,000 distinct CDR3 sequences in the sample, about 47% were seen once. The chain carries TRBV7-2 and TRBJ2-2; TRBD1 agrees at 7 bases. Sequencing was performed on glioma tissue, nonneoplastic brain tissue, or PBMCs (not recorded which). The receptor was isolated from a human donor with low-grade glioma or glioblastoma, undergoing nonglioma brain surgery, or in good health (not recorded which). As DNA, the CDR3 is TGTGCCAGCAGCGCCGGGACAGCCAACGGGGAGCTGTTTTTT. This sequence encodes CASSAGTANGELFF.